One and the same sample provided the 9 T cell receptor beta chains below, sequenced in a study of Graves' ophthalmopathy and Graves' hyperthyroidism. The study amplified TCR beta CDR3 regions using RNA transcripts. Amplification began with first-round RT-PCR using HTBI primers, then second-round multiplex PCR was performed. Each CDR3 protein is one row after TCRdb ran MiXCR on the multiplex PCR reads. The sample has about 40,000 distinct CDR3 sequences, roughly half seen once. Material: peripheral blood. These receptors originate from an adult man with Graves' ophthalmopathy.

A note on this clonotype: One end of the junction does not line up with germline, which may come from a read error. This chain uses TRBV25-1 with TRBJ2-4; no definite D call. There are 11 residues in the CDR3. The germline CDR1 and CDR2 sequences are MGHDK and SYGVNS. For the CDR3, the DNA is TGTGCCAATATGCTCCGAGATTCTTTAATCTTC. Its protein is CANMLRDSLIF.

The rearrangement links TRBV25-1 to TRBJ2-1; TRBD2 aligns across 9 bases. Germline CDR1 reads MGHDK; CDR2 reads SYGVNS. The length of the CDR3 is 16 residues. Unmatched junction bases numbered 4, after V lost 2 bases and J lost 2 bases. The CDR3 DNA reads TGTGCCAGCAGTGAAGGGGTAGCGGGGGCCTACAATGAGCAGTTCTTC. It yields the protein CASSEGVAGAYNEQFF. Together with reference TRBV25-1 and TRBJ2-1, the CDR3 gives the full variable domain: EADIYQTPRYLVIGTGKKITLECSQTMGHDKMYWYQQDPGMELHLIHYSYGVNSTEKGDLSSESTVSRIRTEHFPLTLESARPSHTSQYLCASSEGVAGAYNEQFFGPGTRLTVL.

In its sample, this clonotype is medium-sized. The chain uses TRBV7-9 and TRBJ2-6; 9 nucleotides match TRBD1. Germline assignment: CDR1 SEHNR and CDR2 FQNEAQ (reference sequence). The CDR3 has 20 amino acids. V shed 4 bases and J 0 bases; nucleotides not matched to a gene: 13. The CDR3 spells CASSYRDRDKWDSGANVLTF. Here the CDR3 DNA reads TGTGCCAGCAGCTATCGGGACAGGGACAAATGGGACTCTGGGGCCAACGTCCTGACTTTC.

This clonotype is labeled as medium-sized. J is TRBJ2-7 and V is TRBV20-1; TRBD2 matches 9 bases. Germline loops: CDR1 DFQATT, CDR2 SNEGSKA (reference sequence). CDR3 size: 13 residues. The V segment lost 3 bases and the J segment 4 bases; nucleotides outside the gene matches: 4. The CDR3 here is CSASSGSGYEQYF. As DNA, the CDR3 is TGCAGTGCTAGTAGCGGGAGTGGTTACGAGCAGTACTTC.

The chain joins TRBV15 to TRBJ2-7; the match to TRBD1 covers 11 bases. The CDR3 extends over 14 amino acids. After removal of 9 bases from V and 7 bases from J, the junction contained 11 bases not matched to a gene. Germline CDR1 reads LNHNV; CDR2 reads YYDKDF (reference sequence). The CDR3 protein is CATRPGQGAGEQYF. The CDR3, as DNA: TGTGCCACGAGACCAGGACAGGGGGCCGGGGAGCAGTACTTC.

This clonotype was seen repeatedly, ten times or more. The chain has TRBV19 and TRBJ2-6, with 9 bases that match TRBD1. This CDR3 comprises 16 residues. Unmatched junction bases numbered 6, after V lost 8 bases and J lost 1 base. Per germline, CDR1 LNHDA and CDR2 SQIVND (reference sequence). The CDR3 DNA follows: TGTGCCAGTCGCCCGACAGGGGGTTCTGGGGCCAACGTCCTGACTTTC. It codes for CASRPTGGSGANVLTF. Using reference TRBV19 and TRBJ2-6 for the parts outside the CDR3, the full variable domain is DGGITQSPKYLFRKEGQNVTLSCEQNLNHDAMYWYRQDPGQGLRLIYYSQIVNDFQKGDIAEGYSVSREKKESFPLTVTSAQKNPTAFYLCASRPTGGSGANVLTFGAGSRLTVL.

This clonotype is judged medium-sized. The chain is built from TRBV29-1 and TRBJ1-1; tentatively, D is TRBD1 (5 bases). The length of the CDR3 is 12 residues. Germline V gives CDR1 SQVTM, CDR2 ANQGSEA. Trimming removed 4 bases at V and 6 bases at J, with 12 bases between. CDR3 region: CSVVSRDAEAFF. CDR3 nucleotide sequence: TGCAGCGTTGTGTCTAGGGACGCTGAAGCTTTCTTT.

In this sample, this clonotype is medium-sized. The chain links TRBV24-1 to TRBJ2-2; unclear D gene. Per the germline V gene, CDR1 is KGHDR and CDR2 is SFDVKD. The CDR3 contains 15 residues. The germline V and J ends were trimmed by 3 bases and 6 bases, with 13 bases remaining between them. CDR3 in DNA: TGTGCCACCAGTGATCCCCTCTTTGGCGCCGGGGAGCTGTTTTTT. Protein: CATSDPLFGAGELFF.

This clonotype appeared many times. The chain carries TRBV4-1 and TRBJ2-1; D not certain. Germline CDR1 is MGHRA and CDR2 is YSYEKL. This CDR3 has 12 residues. V gave up 3 bases and J gave up 4 bases, with 4 bases separating them. CDR3 bases: TGCGCCAGCAGCCAGATTTACAATGAGCAGTTCTTC. Translated, it gives CASSQIYNEQFF.